This is a list of T cell receptor beta chains from one sample in a study of blood T cells in healthy people across ages. TCRdb called the 5' RACE reads again in MiXCR, with one record for every CDR3 protein. The sample gives about 780,000 distinct CDR3 sequences, about 42% of which show up once; over 15% is in the top ten. The sequencing input was blood. The receptors derive from a man older than 75 in good health. The CDR3 runs from the conserved cysteine through the conserved F or W. The D gene is left open where the match is weak. For some rows the clone size is stated as once, few or many, or as a class when expanded; others skip it.

TRBV6-5	TRBD1	TRBJ1-6	NA	TGTGCCAGCAGTTACTCGAGCCACCGGGACAGGGTTAAAAATTCACCCCTCCACTTT	CASSYSSHRDRVKNSPLHF
TRBV7-2	TRBD2	TRBJ2-1	NA	TGTGCCAGCAGGGATAGCGGGGGCTCCTACAATGAGCAGTTCTTC	CASRDSGGSYNEQFF
TRBV10-3	TRBD2	TRBJ2-3	NA	TGTGCCATCAGACTAGCGGGAGAGGCAGATACGCAGTATTTT	CAIRLAGEADTQYF
TRBV3-1	NA	TRBJ2-5	NA	TGTGCCAGTGAACACCGGGCCACGGGGAAGACCCAGTACTTC	CASEHRATGKTQYF
TRBV29-1	NA	TRBJ2-7	NA	TGCAGCGTTGAATACAGGAGCGACGAGCAGTACTTC	CSVEYRSDEQYF
TRBV5-1	NA	TRBJ2-3	few	TGCGCCAGCAGCTTGTTTCTTGGGACAGATACGCAGTATTTT	CASSLFLGTDTQYF
TRBV29-1	TRBD2	TRBJ2-7	many	TGCAGCCTACGTGTAGCGGGAGCTGGAGAGCAGTACTTC	CSLRVAGAGEQYF
TRBV2	NA	TRBJ2-3	few	TGTGCCAGCAGTCGAGCGGACCCTAGCACAGATACGCAGTATTTT	CASSRADPSTDTQYF
TRBV4-2	TRBD2	TRBJ2-3	NA	TGTGCCAGCAGCCAAGATTTTACTAGCGGATTTAGCACAGATACGCAGTATTTT	CASSQDFTSGFSTDTQYF
TRBV4-3	TRBD2	TRBJ2-1	NA	TGCGTCAGCAGCCAAGACCCTAGCGGGAGCGGCGAGCAGTTCTTC	CVSSQDPSGSGEQFF
TRBV4-3	NA	TRBJ1-6	NA	TGCGCCAGCAGCCAAGCTAGGCAGTCGAGGACCTATAATTCACCCCTCCACTTT	CASSQARQSRTYNSPLHF
TRBV14	TRBD2	TRBJ2-5	NA	TGTGCCAGCAGCCCGATCGGGACTATACCCTCTGAGCAGTACTTC	CASSPIGTIPSEQYF
TRBV5-1	NA	TRBJ2-1	NA	TGCGCCAGCAGTGTGCAGGGGTTAAATGTGCAGTTCTTC	CASSVQGLNVQFF
TRBV12-3/TRBV12-4	TRBD2	TRBJ2-2	NA	TGTGCCAGCAGGGGAGGTCTAGCGGGCACCGGGGAGCTGTTTTTT	CASRGGLAGTGELFF
TRBV9	NA	TRBJ2-7	once	TGTGCCAGCAGCGAGCGGGACAGAACCTACGAGCAGTACTTC	CASSERDRTYEQYF
TRBV20-1	NA	TRBJ2-1	many	TGCAGTGTCGAGAGTCATGAGCAGTTCTTC	CSVESHEQFF
TRBV20-1	NA	TRBJ2-5	many	TGCAGTGCTAGCATAGTTAGCGGACCAGGGAGCCAAGAGACCCAGTACTTC	CSASIVSGPGSQETQYF
TRBV5-1	TRBD1	TRBJ2-1	NA	TGCGCCAGCAGATTTCCGGGACAGGGCGGGAATGAGCAGTTCTTC	CASRFPGQGGNEQFF
TRBV11-2	NA	TRBJ2-1	NA	TGTGCCAGCAGCCCCATTCGGGACTCCCCGTCTGGTTACAATGAGCAGTTCTTC	CASSPIRDSPSGYNEQFF
TRBV7-2	NA	TRBJ1-4	NA	TGTGCCAGCAGTCTAAACGGACCGGATGGGGAAAAACTGTTTTTT	CASSLNGPDGEKLFF
TRBV6-1	TRBD2	TRBJ2-7	NA	TGTGCCAGCAGTGAACGCACTAGCGGGAGGAACGAGCAGTACTTC	CASSERTSGRNEQYF
TRBV2	TRBD2	TRBJ2-3	few	TGTGCCAGCAGAAGACTAGCGGGAGTCGTAGATACGCAGTATTTT	CASRRLAGVVDTQYF
TRBV20-1	TRBD2	TRBJ2-1	NA	TGCAGTGCTTTACCACTCCGGCTAGCGGGATCCTACAATGAGCAGTTCTTC	CSALPLRLAGSYNEQFF
TRBV12-3/TRBV12-4	NA	TRBJ2-5	many	TGTGCCAGCACCCCGAACGGCGGTCAAGAGACCCAGTACTTC	CASTPNGGQETQYF